The sequence of this T cell receptor beta chain was determined in a study of T cell repertoires in cytomegalovirus infection. Study at large: Recently described HLA-C-restricted plus well-studied HLA-B-restricted CMV epitopes were used. Study observations and caveats: Summed frequency of shared TCR beta families picked out CMV carriers who also had the relevant HLA. HLA-C-restricted CMV clonotypes gave the most frequent clonotype in two of eight donors.

This clonotype was found a few times. Its antigen is as yet unknown. TCRdb redid the calling of the reads with MiXCR, one entry per CDR3 protein. The sample lists under 850,000 distinct CDR3 sequences; about 30% were seen once. V lost 0 bases, J lost 3 bases, and 9 bases lay in between. This CDR3 contains 16 residues. The V gene's germline CDR1 is SGHTA and CDR2 FQGNSA. The chain links TRBV7-2 to TRBJ1-6; unclear D gene. The sequence came from a human donor in good health (CMV status not recorded). Some clones in this sample may be carry-over from other donors' samples. This specimen consisted of cultured PBMCs, obtained from culture after CMV antigen stimulation. The CDR3 DNA reads TGTGCCAGCAGCTTAGCGGCCGATGGCTATAATTCACCCCTCCACTTT. It is translated as CASSLAADGYNSPLHF.